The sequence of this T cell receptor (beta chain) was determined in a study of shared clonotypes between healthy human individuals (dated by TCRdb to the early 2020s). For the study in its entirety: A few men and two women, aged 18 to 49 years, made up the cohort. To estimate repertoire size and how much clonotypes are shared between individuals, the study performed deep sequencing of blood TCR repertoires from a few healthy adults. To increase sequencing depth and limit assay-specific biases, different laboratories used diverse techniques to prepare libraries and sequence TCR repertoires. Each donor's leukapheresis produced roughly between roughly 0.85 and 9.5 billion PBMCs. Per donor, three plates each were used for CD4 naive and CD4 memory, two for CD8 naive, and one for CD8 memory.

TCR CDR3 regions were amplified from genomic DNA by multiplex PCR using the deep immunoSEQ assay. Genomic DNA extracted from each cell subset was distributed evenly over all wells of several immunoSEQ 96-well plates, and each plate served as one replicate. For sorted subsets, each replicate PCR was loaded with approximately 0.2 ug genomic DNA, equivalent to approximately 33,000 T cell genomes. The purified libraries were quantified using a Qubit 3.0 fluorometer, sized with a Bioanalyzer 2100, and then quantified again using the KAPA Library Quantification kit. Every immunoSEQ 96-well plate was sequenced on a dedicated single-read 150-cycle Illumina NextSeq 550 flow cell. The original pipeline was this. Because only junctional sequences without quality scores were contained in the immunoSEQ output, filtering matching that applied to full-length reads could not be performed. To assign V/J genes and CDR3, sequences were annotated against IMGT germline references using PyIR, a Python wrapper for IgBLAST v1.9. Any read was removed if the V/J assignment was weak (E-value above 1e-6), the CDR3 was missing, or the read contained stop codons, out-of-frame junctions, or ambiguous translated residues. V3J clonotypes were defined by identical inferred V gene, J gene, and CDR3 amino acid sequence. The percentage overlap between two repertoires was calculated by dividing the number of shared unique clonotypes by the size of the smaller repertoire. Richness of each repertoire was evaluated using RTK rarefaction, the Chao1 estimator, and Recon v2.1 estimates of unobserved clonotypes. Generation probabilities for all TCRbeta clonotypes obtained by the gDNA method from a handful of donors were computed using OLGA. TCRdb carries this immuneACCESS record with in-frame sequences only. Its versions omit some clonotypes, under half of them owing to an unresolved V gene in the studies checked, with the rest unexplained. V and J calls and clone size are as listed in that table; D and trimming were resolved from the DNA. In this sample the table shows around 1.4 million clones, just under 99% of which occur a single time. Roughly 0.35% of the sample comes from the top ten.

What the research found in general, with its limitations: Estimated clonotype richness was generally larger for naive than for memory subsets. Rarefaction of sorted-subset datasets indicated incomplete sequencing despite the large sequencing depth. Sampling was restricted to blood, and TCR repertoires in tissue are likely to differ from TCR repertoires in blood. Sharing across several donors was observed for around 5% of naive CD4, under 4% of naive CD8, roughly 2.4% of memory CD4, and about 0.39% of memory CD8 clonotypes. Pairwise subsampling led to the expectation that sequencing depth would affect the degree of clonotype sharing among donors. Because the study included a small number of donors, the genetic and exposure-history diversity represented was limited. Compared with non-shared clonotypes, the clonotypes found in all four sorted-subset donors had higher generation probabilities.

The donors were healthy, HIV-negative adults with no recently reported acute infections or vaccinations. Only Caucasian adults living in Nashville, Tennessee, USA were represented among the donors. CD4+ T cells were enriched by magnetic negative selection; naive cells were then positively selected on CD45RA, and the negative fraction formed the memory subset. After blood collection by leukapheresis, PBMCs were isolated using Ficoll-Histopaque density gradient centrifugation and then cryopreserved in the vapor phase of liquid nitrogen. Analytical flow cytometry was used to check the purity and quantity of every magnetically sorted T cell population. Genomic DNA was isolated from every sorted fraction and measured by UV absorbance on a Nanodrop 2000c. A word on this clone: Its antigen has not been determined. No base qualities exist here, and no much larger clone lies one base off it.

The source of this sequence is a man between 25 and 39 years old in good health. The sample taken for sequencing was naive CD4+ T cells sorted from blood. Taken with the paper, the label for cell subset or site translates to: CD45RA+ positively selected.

The sequenced DNA is TGCAGCGCCATTGTAGGGATAGGCATTCAGTACTTC. It codes for CSAIVGIGIQYF. The receptor chain draws on TRBV29-1 and TRBJ2-4, with the D segment identity uncertain. The CDR3 starts with the cysteine, ends with the phenylalanine, and has 12 residues. Of all the DNA, just the CDR3 is kept, 36 bases in frame from base 1. Looking up the germline V gene yields CDR1 SQVTM and CDR2 ANQGSEA. At the junction V is shortened by 7 bases and J by 9 bases, with 16 bases in between.